The rows below give T cell receptor beta chains drawn from one sample of a study. TCRdb recomputed calls from the RT-PCR reads with MiXCR, one row per CDR3 protein. The repertoire holds hundreds of thousands of distinct CDR3 sequences, with around 14% as singletons. The specimen sequenced was memory CD4+ T cells from blood. These receptors came from a female donor in good health, serving as a healthy control. The CDR3 runs from the conserved cysteine through the conserved F or W.

>TRBJ2-5|TRBV6-5
CASSSSVTGLQETQYF
>TRBJ2-4|TRBV9
CASSVGLAGGPAKNIQYF
>TRBJ1-1|TRBV5-5
CASSADRGSLDTEAFF
>TRBJ2-5|TRBV24-1
CATSDPGQAGETQYF
>TRBJ1-1|TRBV18
CASSPAGRTWGEAFF
>TRBJ2-1|TRBV20-1
CSATNTGVQIYNEQFF
>TRBJ2-5|TRBV6-5
CASSADRGSTQYF
>TRBJ1-4|TRBV29-1
CSAGRDEKLFF
>TRBJ1-1|TRBV5-1
CASSLETGAVTEAFF
>TRBJ1-2|TRBV5-1
CASSAGGQDYGYTF
>TRBJ2-1|TRBV5-1
CATSGTSGSGGLGEQFF
>TRBJ1-2|TRBV7-2
CASTASGYGYTF
>TRBJ2-5|TRBV11-2
CASSFSDQETQYF
>TRBJ1-4|TRBV27
CASSLASTNEKLFF
>TRBJ1-5|TRBV27
CASSLSAGANQPQHF
>TRBJ2-7|TRBV9
CASSFRTGGGYEQYF
>TRBJ2-7|TRBV7-2
CASSLATGVLLSEQYF
>TRBJ2-7|TRBV5-5
CASRVTGISSYEQYF
>TRBJ1-2|TRBV4-3
CASSQELTRVDYGYTF
>TRBJ1-5|TRBV7-9
CASSAQGAGNQPQHF
>TRBJ2-7|TRBV29-1
CSAVAGGGYEQYF
>TRBJ1-1|TRBV10-3
CAISGRETEAFF
>TRBJ2-1|TRBV29-1
CSVGYHEQSF
>TRBJ2-3|TRBV7-2
CASSLSLNAGVSDTQYF
>TRBJ2-5|TRBV20-1
CSARDPGVETQYF
>TRBJ2-5|TRBV5-1
CASRRTPQETQYF
>TRBJ1-5|TRBV6-6
CASSYENQPQHF
>TRBJ1-1|TRBV20-1
CSARDLGEATEAFF